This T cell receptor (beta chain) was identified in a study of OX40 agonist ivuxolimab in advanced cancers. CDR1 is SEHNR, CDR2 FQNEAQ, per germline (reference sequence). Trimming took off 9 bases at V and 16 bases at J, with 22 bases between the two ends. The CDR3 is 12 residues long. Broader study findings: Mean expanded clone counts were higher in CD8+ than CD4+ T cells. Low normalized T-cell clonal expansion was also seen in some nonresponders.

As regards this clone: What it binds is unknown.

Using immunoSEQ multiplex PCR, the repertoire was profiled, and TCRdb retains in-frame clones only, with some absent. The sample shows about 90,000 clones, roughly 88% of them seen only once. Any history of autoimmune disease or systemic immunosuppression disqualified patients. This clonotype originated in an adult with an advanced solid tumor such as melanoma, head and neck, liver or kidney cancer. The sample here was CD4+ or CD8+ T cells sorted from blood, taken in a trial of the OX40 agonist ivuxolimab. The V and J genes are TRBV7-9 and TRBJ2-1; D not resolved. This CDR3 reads CASSPEPSRHFF. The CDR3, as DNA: TGTGCCAGTAGTCCGGAACCTAGTCGCCACTTCTTC.